This T cell receptor beta chain was identified during a study of blood T cell repertoires in COVID-19. Study context: From T cells, B-cell-depleted T cells, or PBMCs came the material, which was cDNA or gDNA.

Profiled with immunoSEQ multiplex PCR; TCRdb holds only in-frame clones, not every one. The sample records roughly 220,000 clones, approximately 83% being singletons. This CDR3 has 14 amino acids. Germline V gives CDR1 LNHDA, CDR2 SQIVND (reference sequence). Between the trimmed V and J ends, which lost 6 bases and 7 bases, there was a span of 16 bases. Cohorts were based on clinical histories the participants reported. The TCR sequence derives from a woman in her 40s with acute COVID-19. V gene TRBV19 combines with J gene TRBJ1-5; D might be TRBD1 (5 bases). Sample: PBMCs or T cells enriched from blood (not recorded which). The CDR3 reads CASSPGRGGQPQHF. Written as DNA, the CDR3 is TGTGCCAGTAGCCCAGGGAGGGGTGGGCAGCCCCAGCATTTT.